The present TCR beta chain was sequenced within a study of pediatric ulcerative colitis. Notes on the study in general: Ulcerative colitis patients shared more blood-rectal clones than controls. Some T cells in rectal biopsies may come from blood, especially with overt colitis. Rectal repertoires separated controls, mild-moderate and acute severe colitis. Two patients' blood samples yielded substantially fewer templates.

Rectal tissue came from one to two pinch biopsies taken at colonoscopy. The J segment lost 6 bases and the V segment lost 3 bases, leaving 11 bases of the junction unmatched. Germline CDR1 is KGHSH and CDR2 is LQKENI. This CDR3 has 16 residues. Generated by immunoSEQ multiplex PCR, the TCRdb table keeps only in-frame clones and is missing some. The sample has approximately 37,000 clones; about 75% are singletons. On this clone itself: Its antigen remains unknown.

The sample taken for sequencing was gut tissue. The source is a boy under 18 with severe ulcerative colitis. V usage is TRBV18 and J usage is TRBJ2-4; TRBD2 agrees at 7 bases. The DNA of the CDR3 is TGTGCCAGCTCACCGATAGCGGGTGCGGGCCTAAACATTCAGTACTTC. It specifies CASSPIAGAGLNIQYF.